Listed below are T cell receptor beta chains from one sample, sequenced in a study of spatial heterogeneity in lung cancer. TCRdb passed the 5' RACE reads through MiXCR, listing each CDR3 protein once. The sample has 36,000 or so distinct CDR3 sequences; less than 5.5% are singletons. The sequenced sample was PBMCs, obtained at surgery. The receptors come from a female donor with early-stage non-small cell lung cancer. Each CDR3 is given with its conserved first and last residue. Each record gives: D gene, V gene, CDR3 protein. A D gene is named only where the DNA matches it firmly.

>.|TRBV20-1
CSATEGGWGETQYF
>.|TRBV7-9
CASSRDSGTQYF
>.|TRBV10-3
CAISVLGKETQYF
>.|TRBV5-1
CASSLGQINSPLHF
>.|TRBV5-1
CASSLEILYNEQFF
>.|TRBV5-1
CASSFSGTDTQYF
>.|TRBV7-2
CASSLATGNTGELFF
>.|TRBV10-3
CAISDKRNEQFF
>.|TRBV7-2
CASSLAQESRKYF
>.|TRBV6-5
CASSYAVKAYGYTF
>.|TRBV20-1
CSAQKGGQSDTQYF
>.|TRBV29-1
CSAGWAGREQYF
>.|TRBV7-9
CASTHGATDTQYF
>.|TRBV28
CASSLRSKPETQYF
>.|TRBV5-1
CASSWFRGTINNEQFF
>.|TRBV18
CASSPSLSETQYF
>.|TRBV11-2
CASSRLSTGDTQYF
>.|TRBV7-2
CASSLGSVYNEQFF
>.|TRBV11-2
CASSPFRGMNTEAFF
>.|TRBV23-1
CASSQSSAGRTGELFF
>.|TRBV18
CASSPTQGDEKLFF
>TRBD1|TRBV7-9
CASTIGTGATEAFF
>.|TRBV7-8
CASSLQMNTEAFF
>TRBD2|TRBV20-1
CSAPMAASGTNEQFF
>.|TRBV6-2/TRBV6-3
CASSYDGNQPQHF
>TRBD1|TRBV5-6
CASSGTAGSDEQFF
>TRBD2|TRBV19
CASSIPRGGQIEQFF
>TRBD2|TRBV15
CATSRAGTSGTREQYF
>.|TRBV20-1
CSLAPTSTDTQYF
>TRBD2|TRBV20-1
CSASPGLGIYNEQFF
>TRBD1|TRBV7-8
CASSTSTGINEQFF
>.|TRBV29-1
CSVVRYGQNTEAFF
>.|TRBV20-1
CSARDYLTGELFF
>.|TRBV20-1
CSARRGSSYNEQFF
>.|TRBV11-2
CASSFSLENTIYF
>.|TRBV27
CASSLTGASYEQYF
>.|TRBV2
CASSGTWGGEQFF
>.|TRBV9
CASSVPDGRGETQYF
>.|TRBV28
CASSSRGRGGTDTQYF
>.|TRBV10-3
CASGQTEYEQYF
>TRBD1|TRBV5-1
CASSLEQGDEQYF
>TRBD2|TRBV27
CASSSLRGVNPYEQYF
>.|TRBV2
CASSAPNEQFF
>.|TRBV12-3/TRBV12-4
CASRRIDGRRGRSNTEAFF
>.|TRBV6-2/TRBV6-3
CASSYSSPSHEQFF
>.|TRBV5-6
CASSPTKPGVGTDTQYF
>.|TRBV20-1
CSVVRGGNTEAFF
>TRBD2|TRBV5-6
CASSPGGLAGLLGNIQYF